The 18 T cell receptor beta chains below come from one sample, sequenced in a study of T cells in Graves' hyperthyroidism and ophthalmopathy. TCR beta CDR3 regions were amplified from RNA transcripts. Initially, a first-round RT-PCR of the TCR CDR3 employed the HTBI primer set. Using its own MiXCR run on the multiplex PCR reads, TCRdb lists one record per CDR3 protein. Of about 320,000 distinct CDR3 sequences listed, 16% are singletons. Source material: blood. Receptors originate from a man aged 25-45 years with Graves' hyperthyroidism.

At least ten counts were recorded for this clonotype. The J gene is TRBJ2-7, the V gene TRBV2; 7 nucleotides line up with TRBD1. With V trimmed by 8 bases and J by 2 bases, 12 bases remained unmatched. This CDR3 has 15 amino acids. Germline V gives CDR1 SNHLY, CDR2 FYNNEI. The CDR3 nucleotides are TGTGCCAGCGACGGACAGGCAGCCTTAACCTACGAGCAGTACTTC. Its translation: CASDGQAALTYEQYF.

This clonotype turned up a few times. The chain has TRBV10-2 and TRBJ2-7; D possibly corresponds to TRBD2 (5 bases). The CDR3 is 11 residues long. Trimming removed 8 bases at V and 3 bases at J, with 8 bases between. Germline V gives CDR1 WSHSY, CDR2 SAAADI. The CDR3 DNA sequence: TGCGCCAGCGGCGGGCTCTACGAGCAGTACTTC. Amino acid sequence: CASGGLYEQYF.

As to this clonotype: This could be a read error, since a much larger clone is one nucleotide away. Likely a read error: the CDR3 ends without its conserved phenylalanine or tryptophan. The chain combines TRBV28 with TRBJ1-1, with no clear D. Germline values: CDR1 MDHEN, CDR2 SYDVKM. The CDR3 totals 14 residues. V lost 5 bases to trimming and J lost 3 bases, with 13 bases between them. The CDR3 nucleotides are TGTGCCAGCAGTCCGACCCAAACTCACACTGAAGCTTTCTCT. This sequence encodes CASSPTQTHTEAFS.

This clonotype was seen more than once but under ten times. The J gene is TRBJ1-2, the V gene TRBV7-9; D remains ambiguous. V lost 0 bases, J lost 2 bases, and 7 bases lay in between. Germline CDR1 SEHNR, CDR2 FQNEAQ (reference sequence). The CDR3 is made up of 14 amino acids. CDR3 nucleotides: TGTGCCAGCAGCTTAGCGTCTGAGAACTATGGCTACACCTTC. Amino acids: CASSLASENYGYTF.

At least ten counts were recorded for this clonotype. The V gene is TRBV11-2, the J gene TRBJ2-1; D is ambiguous. Between the trimmed V and J ends, which lost 5 bases and 6 bases, there was a span of 5 bases. Germline V CDR1 and CDR2: SGHAT, FQNNGV. The CDR3 has 11 amino acids. The CDR3 loop is CASSPFNEQFF. The CDR3 bases are TGTGCCAGCAGCCCATTCAATGAGCAGTTCTTC. Together with reference TRBV11-2 and TRBJ2-1, the CDR3 gives the full variable domain: EAGVAQSPRYKIIEKRQSVAFWCNPISGHATLYWYQQILGQGPKLLIQFQNNGVVDDSQLPKDRFSAERLKGVDSTLKIQPAKLEDSAVYLCASSPFNEQFFGPGTRLTVL.

This clonotype has a count of ten or more. The chain employs TRBV6-1 and TRBJ1-2, with D maybe TRBD1 (6 bases). The CDR3 runs to 13 residues. CDR1 is MNHNS, CDR2 SASEGT, per germline. V was trimmed by 4 bases and J by 4 bases, leaving 10 bases between them. The CDR3: CASSAGQLYGYTF. The CDR3 DNA reads TGTGCCAGCAGTGCAGGACAGCTCTATGGCTACACCTTC.

This clonotype was recorded once. This sequence joins TRBV6-9 and TRBJ2-1; 11 nucleotides match TRBD2. The CDR3 loop spans 21 amino acids. Germline V gene sequence: CDR1 MNHGY, CDR2 SVAAGI. V shed 3 bases and J 9 bases; nucleotides not matched to a gene: 25. The DNA of the CDR3 is TGTGCCAGCAGTTACTTTCAGGTTGATAGCGGGAGGGCCCGCTCGCCGGGTGAGCAGTTCTTC. It codes for CASSYFQVDSGRARSPGEQFF.

This clonotype was detected ten times or more. J is TRBJ2-7 and V is TRBV7-2; 10 bases line up with TRBD1. Germline-derived CDR1 and CDR2 are SGHTA and FQGNSA. With 1 base clipped from V and 2 bases from J, the junction kept 5 bases outside the gene matches. The CDR3 sequence is 16 residues long. In DNA, the CDR3 is TGTGCCAGCAGCTTAGACCGGGACAGGGGTCCCTACGAGCAGTACTTC. Its translation: CASSLDRDRGPYEQYF.

Ten or more counts support this clonotype. The chain employs TRBV20-1 and TRBJ1-1; 7 nucleotides agree with TRBD1. CDR3 length: 12 amino acids. Per the germline V gene, CDR1 is DFQATT and CDR2 is SNEGSKA (reference sequence). The junction had 3 bases not matched to a gene; V was cut back by 5 bases and J by 3 bases. The CDR3 DNA follows: TGCAGTGCTCGGACAGGAGACACTGAAGCTTTCTTT. This sequence encodes CSARTGDTEAFF.

This clonotype came up many times. V is TRBV2 and J is TRBJ2-7; D is possibly TRBD1 (6 bases). The CDR3 contains 13 residues. Germline V gene data show CDR1 as SNHLY and CDR2 as FYNNEI. Trimming shortened V by 11 bases and J by 2 bases, and 16 bases separated the two germline ends. The CDR3 protein is CASPGGRTYEQYF. The CDR3 region has the DNA TGTGCCTCGCCTGGGGGCAGAACCTACGAGCAGTACTTC. Supplemented by reference TRBV2 and TRBJ2-7, the full variable domain reads EPEVTQTPSHQVTQMGQEVILRCVPISNHLYFYWYRQILGQKVEFLVSFYNNEISEKSEIFDDQFSVERPDGSNFTLKIRSTKLEDSAMYFCASPGGRTYEQYFGPGTRLTVT.

This clonotype was observed a handful of times. The chain uses TRBV19 and TRBJ1-2; unclear D gene. The CDR3 runs 16 residues. V lost 4 bases and J lost 0, with 15 bases in between. Germline loops: CDR1 LNHDA, CDR2 SQIVND (reference sequence). Here the CDR3 DNA reads TGTGCCAGTAGTAAGATCCGGGGAGCCTCTAACTATGGCTACACCTTC. Its protein is CASSKIRGASNYGYTF.

This clonotype has at least ten counts. This CDR3 is CASTVAGFYNEQFF. The DNA of the CDR3 is TGTGCCAGCACCGTAGCGGGGTTCTACAATGAGCAGTTCTTC. This chain connects TRBV27 to TRBJ2-1, with TRBD2 identical over 8 bases. The germline gives CDR1 MNHEY, CDR2 SMNVEV (reference sequence). This CDR3 has 14 residues. V was pared by 7 bases and J by 3 bases, with 5 bases of the junction left unmatched.

This clonotype appeared many times. The chain combines TRBV2 with TRBJ2-3; D gene ambiguous. CDR1 is SNHLY and CDR2 is FYNNEI in the germline V gene. Trimming left V 6 bases short and J 4 bases short, with 14 bases between. This CDR3 spans 14 amino acids. CDR3 amino acids: CASRLVGLPDTQYF. CDR3 DNA sequence: TGTGCCAGCAGACTCGTCGGGTTACCAGATACGCAGTATTTT.

This clonotype was seen ten or more times. The chain has TRBV5-1 and TRBJ1-2, with D perhaps matching TRBD1 (5 bases). This CDR3 is 14 amino acids long. V lost 2 bases to trimming and J lost 6 bases, with 14 bases between them. Germline values: CDR1 SGHRS, CDR2 YFSETQ. The CDR3 region has the DNA TGCGCCAGCAGCTTAGACAGCCACGTGGATGGCTACACCTTC. Protein: CASSLDSHVDGYTF.

This clonotype was seen at least ten times. This rearrangement joins TRBV20-1 to TRBJ1-5; no clear D gene. V lost 1 base and J lost 4, with 14 bases in between. The CDR3 is 15 residues long. Germline V gives CDR1 DFQATT, CDR2 SNEGSKA (reference sequence). As DNA, the CDR3 is TGCAGTGCTAGAGTCCCCCTCGGACCGAATCAGCCCCAGCATTTT. This gives the protein CSARVPLGPNQPQHF.

The V and J genes are TRBV20-1 and TRBJ1-5, with D tentatively TRBD1 (5 bases). V was trimmed by 3 bases and J by 7 bases, leaving 13 bases between them. This CDR3 contains 13 residues. Per the germline V gene, CDR1 is DFQATT and CDR2 is SNEGSKA (reference sequence). The CDR3 nucleotides read TGCAGTGCTAGTCGGGGGTGGGAACAGCCCCAGCATTTT. Protein sequence: CSASRGWEQPQHF.

The chain couples TRBV29-1 to TRBJ1-2, with a possible D match to TRBD1 (6 bases). The V end lost 5 bases, the J end lost 4 bases, and 14 bases lay between the germline ends. Looked up from germline, CDR1 is SQVTM and CDR2 is ANQGSEA. The CDR3 consists of 13 residues. Here the CDR3 reads CSVSTGTLYGYTF. CDR3 DNA sequence: TGCAGCGTTTCGACAGGAACCCTCTATGGCTACACCTTC.

The chain has TRBV28 and TRBJ2-1, with 13 bases that match TRBD2. Trimming at V came to 6 bases and at J to 8 bases, leaving 4 bases not matched to a gene. CDR3 length: 14 amino acids. Per germline, CDR1 MDHEN and CDR2 SYDVKM. DNA of the CDR3: TGTGCCAGCAGACTAGCGGGAGGGCCCGATGAGCAGTTCTTC. The encoded protein is CASRLAGGPDEQFF.